This is a list of T cell receptor beta chains from one sample in a study of OX40 agonist ivuxolimab in advanced cancers. Produced via immunoSEQ multiplex PCR; TCRdb's table is partial and in-frame only. This sample yields about 70,000 clones, of which 80% to 95% are seen a single time; around 7.3% belongs to the top ten. This sample comprised CD4+ or CD8+ T cells sorted from blood, obtained in a trial of the OX40 agonist ivuxolimab. Every receptor here comes from an adult with an advanced solid tumor such as melanoma, head and neck, liver or kidney cancer. CDR3s include the opening cysteine and the closing phenylalanine or tryptophan. The D gene is left open where the match is weak. Expanded clones are given a class, and other clones once, few, many or no size at all.

>TRBJ1-2|12|-|TRBV6-5|-
TGTGCCAGCAGTCCTGCCTCATATGGCTACACCTTC
CASSPASYGYTF
>TRBJ2-1|14|-|TRBV9|TRBD1
TGTGCCAGCAGCGTAAGGGACAGTTACAATGAGCAGTTCTTC
CASSVRDSYNEQFF
>TRBJ1-4|16|-|TRBV4-3|-
TGCGCCAGCAGCCAAGATAGGTCGGGGGGCAATGAAAAACTGTTTTTT
CASSQDRSGGNEKLFF
>TRBJ2-3|17|-|TRBV11-2|-
TGTGCCAGCAGCGGCCATCCAGGACTAACAAGCACAGATACGCAGTATTTT
CASSGHPGLTSTDTQYF
>TRBJ1-1|16|-|TRBV23-1|-
TGCGCCAGCAGTCAACGGGCCGGGGGTATGACCACTGAAGCTTTCTTT
CASSQRAGGMTTEAFF
>TRBJ1-5|14|-|TRBV13|-
TGTGCCAGCAGTCCTGGGAGGGTGGGTCAGCCCCAGCATTTT
CASSPGRVGQPQHF
>TRBJ2-1|12|-|TRBV13|-
TGTGCCAGCAGCCCCCCCAGCAATGAGCAGTTCTTC
CASSPPSNEQFF
>TRBJ1-4|14|-|TRBV7-9|-
TGTGCCAGCAGCTCACCTATTGGGGAGGAAAAACTGTTTTTT
CASSSPIGEEKLFF
>TRBJ2-1|19|-|TRBV9|-
TGTGCCAGCAGCCGGCAGGGAGTGGCGGGGAAGGCCATTGTAAATGAGCAGTTCTTC
CASSRQGVAGKAIVNEQFF
>TRBJ2-1|14|-|TRBV10-1|-
TGCGCCAGCAGTCCCGGGACCGTATACAATGAGCAGTTCTTC
CASSPGTVYNEQFF
>TRBJ2-2|16|few|TRBV4-3|-
TGCGCCAGCAGCCAAGATTCGGGGCAGGGTGGCGGGGAGCTGTTTTTT
CASSQDSGQGGGELFF
>TRBJ2-1|13|-|TRBV6-5|-
TGTGCCAGCAGTTACTCGACGGGGAATGAGCAGTTCTTC
CASSYSTGNEQFF
>TRBJ2-2|14|-|TRBV7-9|TRBD1
TGTGCCCTAATGAGGGACAGGGGCACCGGGGAGCTGTTTTTT
CALMRDRGTGELFF
>TRBJ2-1|15|-|TRBV6-1|-
TGTGCCAGCAGTGAAGCTCGAAGCTACTACAATGAGCAGTTCTTC
CASSEARSYYNEQFF
>TRBJ1-2|14|-|TRBV11-2|-
TGTGCCAGCAGCTTAGGGGGGGAATCTTATGGCTACACCTTC
CASSLGGESYGYTF
>TRBJ1-2|15|-|TRBV6-6|-
TGTGCCAGCAGCAACGAACCGGAGTTAATAGATGGCTACACCTTC
CASSNEPELIDGYTF
>TRBJ2-7|14|-|TRBV27|-
TGTGCCAGCAGTCCAATGCCGGGCTCCTACGAGCAGTACTTC
CASSPMPGSYEQYF